The 30 T cell receptor beta chains in this list originate from one sample, sequenced in a study of CD8 T cells in Susac syndrome. RNA totalling roughly 0.5 to 1 ug underwent reverse transcription with random hexamers. TCRdb ran MiXCR on the immunoSEQ multiplex PCR reads and lists one entry per CDR3 protein. Of 150,000 or so distinct CDR3 sequences listed, about 95% were seen once; the top ten hold 0.15% to 0.2%. Sequencing was carried out using CD4+ T cells from PBMCs. These receptors were obtained from a human donor with Susac syndrome.

This rearrangement joins TRBV3-1 to TRBJ2-1, with a weak D call TRBD2 (5 bases). This CDR3 is built from 12 residues. Germline V lookup: CDR1 LGHDT, CDR2 YNNKEL (reference sequence). Trimming removed 1 base from V and 15 bases from J, with 13 bases in between. As DNA, the CDR3 is TGTGCCAGCAGCCAAGTAGCCCGGGGTTGGTTCTTC. Its protein product is CASSQVARGWFF.

The chain combines TRBV12-3 or TRBV12-4 with TRBJ2-5; D is possibly TRBD1 (6 bases). V was pared by 2 bases and J by 0 bases, with 7 bases between. The CDR3 runs to 14 residues. The CDR3 DNA reads TGTGCCAGCAGTTTAAGACAGGACCAAGAGACCCAGTACTTC. The encoded protein is CASSLRQDQETQYF.

V is TRBV18 and J is TRBJ1-2; D is ambiguous. The CDR3 length is 12 residues. The germline V and J ends were trimmed by 0 bases and 8 bases, with 7 bases remaining between them. The germline V gene encodes CDR1 KGHSH and CDR2 LQKENI. This chain's CDR3 is CASSPPIGGYTF. The CDR3 nucleotides read TGTGCCAGCTCACCACCGATTGGGGGCTACACCTTC.

The chain employs TRBV12-3 or TRBV12-4 and TRBJ2-3; D possibly corresponds to TRBD1 (8 bases). CDR3 length: 16 residues. Deletions cut 4 bases from V and 3 bases from J, with 17 bases between. The CDR3 nucleotides read TGTGCCAGCAGTTGGACAGGGAGGGGGGTAACAGATACGCAGTATTTT. This gives the protein CASSWTGRGVTDTQYF.

V gene TRBV9 combines with J gene TRBJ2-1; tentatively, D is TRBD1 or TRBD2 (5 bases each). Trimming stripped 0 bases from V and 0 bases from J, with 7 bases between. Germline CDR1 reads SGDLS; CDR2 reads YYNGEE. The CDR3 loop spans 15 amino acids. The CDR3 reads CASSVAGRSYNEQFF. For the CDR3, the DNA is TGTGCCAGCAGCGTAGCGGGGCGCTCCTACAATGAGCAGTTCTTC. The complete variable domain, with remaining parts taken from reference TRBV9 and TRBJ2-1, reads DSGVTQTPKHLITATGQRVTLRCSPRSGDLSVYWYQQSLDQGLQFLIQYYNGEERAKGNILERFSAQQFPDLHSELNLSSLELGDSALYFCASSVAGRSYNEQFFGPGTRLTVL.

CDR3 amino acids: CASSLGGLAKNIQYF. The CDR3 bases are TGTGCCAGCAGCTTAGGGGGTCTAGCCAAAAACATTCAGTACTTC. The chain links TRBV7-8 to TRBJ2-4; D gene unclear. CDR3 length equals 15 residues. V was shortened by 1 base and J by 0 bases, with 7 bases between the two germline ends. Germline-derived CDR1 and CDR2 are SGHVS and FQNEAQ.

CDR3 residues: CASDRTASETQYF. As DNA, the CDR3 is TGCGCCAGCGACCGGACTGCGTCGGAGACCCAGTACTTC. This chain links TRBV23-1 with TRBJ2-5, with TRBD2 as a possible D gene (5 bases). TRBV23-1 carries the ORF label, with uncertain function. The CDR3 contains 13 residues. Trimming took 8 bases from V and 5 from J, leaving 15 bases between them.

V usage is TRBV5-4 and J usage is TRBJ2-3; 9 bases match TRBD2. V lost 7 bases, J lost 3 bases, and 3 bases stayed unmatched. The CDR3 is made up of 13 amino acids. CDR1 and CDR2 (germline): SGHNT, YYREEE (reference sequence). CDR3 protein: CASRGRGTDTQYF. CDR3 DNA sequence: TGTGCCAGCCGCGGGAGGGGGACAGATACGCAGTATTTT.

The chain uses TRBV5-1 and TRBJ2-2, with D perhaps TRBD1 (5 bases). In germline, CDR1 is SGHRS, CDR2 YFSETQ. This CDR3 is 14 amino acids long. V lost 4 bases, J lost 2 bases, and 9 bases lay in between. CDR3 protein: CASSIDSNTGELFF. For the CDR3, the DNA is TGCGCCAGCAGCATTGACAGTAACACCGGGGAGCTGTTTTTT.

The J gene is TRBJ2-1, the V gene TRBV6-5; D tentatively fits TRBD1 or TRBD2 (5 bases each). The germline CDR1 and CDR2 sequences are MNHEY and SVGAGI. Trimming took off 2 bases at V and 5 bases at J, with 16 bases between the two ends. The CDR3 totals 16 residues. The CDR3 spells CASSYTIRGGNNEQFF. The CDR3 DNA reads TGTGCCAGCAGTTACACCATTCGTGGGGGAAACAATGAGCAGTTCTTC.

The CDR3 region is CASSFFKREETQYF. CDR3 coding DNA: TGTGCCAGCAGCTTTTTCAAGCGGGAAGAGACCCAGTACTTC. The rearrangement links TRBV5-6 to TRBJ2-5; D might be TRBD2 (6 bases). Germline CDR1 reads SGHDT; CDR2 reads YYEEEE. Trimming took 2 bases from V and 3 from J, leaving 11 bases between them. The CDR3 spans 14 residues.

The gene calls are TRBV29-1 and TRBJ1-2; 10 positions match TRBD1. CDR1 is SQVTM and CDR2 is ANQGSEA in the germline V gene. The CDR3 is 13 residues long. J gave up 5 bases and V 7 bases, and 7 bases lay outside the gene matches. The CDR3 protein is CSAEPGQGYGYTF. The CDR3 nucleotides read TGCAGCGCGGAACCGGGACAGGGGTATGGCTACACCTTC. Full variable domain (missing parts from reference TRBV29-1 and TRBJ1-2): SAVISQKPSRDICQRGTSLTIQCQVDSQVTMMFWYRQQPGQSLTLIATANQGSEATYESGFVIDKFPISRPNLTFSTLTVSNMSPEDSSIYLCSAEPGQGYGYTFGSGTRLTVV.

The chain has TRBV7-9 and TRBJ2-1; TRBD1 matches at 9 bases. The CDR3 sequence is 16 residues long. J was trimmed by 6 bases and V by 5 bases; bases with no gene match: 11. Germline V gene data show CDR1 as SEHNR and CDR2 as FQNEAQ (reference sequence). The CDR3: CASSPHRDRAFNEQFF. CDR3 nucleotides: TGTGCCAGCAGCCCCCACCGGGACAGGGCGTTCAATGAGCAGTTCTTC.

This clonotype was counted once. J is TRBJ1-4 and V is TRBV18; D is possibly TRBD1 (5 bases). The CDR3 is 13 amino acids. Germline V gene sequence: CDR1 KGHSH, CDR2 LQKENI. V was cut by 8 bases and J by 1 base, with 8 bases left in between. Here the CDR3 reads CASNRKTNEKLFF. DNA for the CDR3: TGTGCCAGCAACAGGAAAACTAATGAAAAACTGTTTTTT.

The rearrangement uses TRBV5-1 and TRBJ1-6, with 8 bases aligning to TRBD1. Germline lookup yields CDR1 SGHRS and CDR2 YFSETQ. V was clipped by 5 bases and J by 10 bases; unmatched bases: 8. The CDR3 is 14 amino acids. The CDR3, as DNA: TGCGCCAGCAGTTCGGGACAGGAACACTCACCCCTCCACTTT. This encodes CASSSGQEHSPLHF.

The chain links TRBV20-1 to TRBJ2-7; no reliable D call. The CDR3 has 13 residues. Germline V gene data show CDR1 as DFQATT and CDR2 as SNEGSKA (reference sequence). Trimming took 3 bases from V and 1 from J, leaving 10 bases between them. The CDR3 loop reads CSARVPGSYEQYF. CDR3 sequence (DNA): TGCAGTGCTAGGGTTCCAGGATCCTACGAGCAGTACTTC.

This clonotype appeared a few times. The CDR3 region has the DNA TGTGCCAGCTCCAAGACCCGAGGGGAAGAGACCCAGTACTTC. This codes for CASSKTRGEETQYF. The V call is TRBV6-2 or TRBV6-3, the J call TRBJ2-5; either TRBD1 or TRBD2 may supply D (5 bases each). The CDR3 contains 14 residues. Germline V lookup: CDR1 MNHEY, CDR2 SVGEGT. V gave up 8 bases and J gave up 3 bases, with 16 bases separating them.

The gene calls are TRBV9 and TRBJ1-5; D gene uncertain. The CDR3 extends over 15 amino acids. Trimming left V 2 bases short and J 0 bases short, with 9 bases between. The germline V gene has CDR1 SGDLS and CDR2 YYNGEE. CDR3 sequence reads: CASSVDGNSNQPQHF. CDR3 nucleotide sequence: TGTGCCAGCAGCGTGGACGGCAATAGCAATCAGCCCCAGCATTTT.

V and J are TRBV7-6 and TRBJ1-2, with unresolved D. Germline CDR1 SGHVS, CDR2 FNYEAQ. The CDR3 loop spans 16 amino acids. V was clipped by 5 bases and J by 0 bases, with 16 bases between them. CDR3 amino acids: CASSPTTGRTNYGYTF. The CDR3 DNA is TGTGCCAGCAGCCCCACCACCGGGCGCACTAACTATGGCTACACCTTC.

CDR3 bases: TGCAGCGTCGACGCGGGGTACACCGGGGAGCTGTTTTTT. Protein: CSVDAGYTGELFF. The chain employs TRBV29-1 and TRBJ2-2; weak D call: TRBD2 (6 bases). Germline CDR1 is SQVTM and CDR2 is ANQGSEA. The CDR3 spans 13 residues. V was pared by 6 bases and J by 3 bases, with 11 bases between.

This chain connects TRBV7-2 to TRBJ2-6, with D hard to call. Germline lookup yields CDR1 SGHTA and CDR2 FQGNSA. The CDR3 is 16 amino acids. V was pared by 2 bases and J by 0 bases, with 8 bases between. CDR3 amino acids: CASSLKRSSGANVLTF. The CDR3 DNA reads TGTGCCAGCAGCTTAAAGAGAAGCTCTGGGGCCAACGTCCTGACTTTC.

V and J are TRBV30 and TRBJ1-1, with no clear D. Germline lookup yields CDR1 GTSNPN and CDR2 SVGIG (reference sequence). CDR3 length equals 11 residues. The CDR3 nucleotides are TGTTCCAGGCGGGGAGGTACTGAAGCTTTCTTT. Translation gives CSRRGGTEAFF.

The V and J genes are TRBV15 and TRBJ1-2; weak D call: TRBD1 (6 bases). Germline V lookup: CDR1 LNHNV, CDR2 YYDKDF (reference sequence). V was shortened by 0 bases and J by 7 bases, with 15 bases between the two germline ends. There are 15 residues in the CDR3. CDR3 DNA sequence: TGTGCCACCAGCAGAGAAGGACGGGGGGGCGGTGGCTACACCTTC. The encoded protein is CATSREGRGGGGYTF.

The gene calls are TRBV15 and TRBJ1-4, with a possible D match to TRBD1 (6 bases). The V gene lost 2 bases and the J gene lost 2 bases, with 12 bases spanning the gap. Germline assignment: CDR1 LNHNV and CDR2 YYDKDF (reference sequence). The CDR3 covers 16 residues. CDR3 loop: CATSRTGTGTNEKLFF. The CDR3 DNA reads as TGTGCCACCAGCAGAACAGGGACCGGGACTAATGAAAAACTGTTTTTT.

The table lists this clonotype with a count of one. The gene calls are TRBV7-2 and TRBJ1-1; no firm D call. Germline V gene data show CDR1 as SGHTA and CDR2 as FQGNSA. This CDR3 is 12 amino acids long. Trimming cost V 3 bases and J 6 bases, with 8 bases left between them. The CDR3 sequence: CASSFPRSEAFF. CDR3 DNA sequence: TGTGCCAGCAGCTTCCCGCGGTCTGAAGCTTTCTTT. The full variable domain, completed using reference TRBV7-2 and TRBJ1-1, is GAGVSQSPSNKVTEKGKDVELRCDPISGHTALYWYRQSLGQGLEFLIYFQGNSAPDKSGLPSDRFSAERTGGSVSTLTIQRTQQEDSAVYLCASSFPRSEAFFGQGTRLTVV.

The gene calls are TRBV3-1 and TRBJ1-2; D ambiguous. Trimming left V 4 bases short and J 2 bases short, with 11 bases between. The CDR3 runs 14 residues. Germline lookup yields CDR1 LGHDT and CDR2 YNNKEL (reference sequence). DNA of the CDR3: TGTGCCAGCAGCCCCGTGGGCCCCAACTATGGCTACACCTTC. Protein product: CASSPVGPNYGYTF. Looking up the rest from reference TRBV3-1 and TRBJ1-2 gives the full variable domain: DTAVSQTPKYLVTQMGNDKSIKCEQNLGHDTMYWYKQDSKKFLKIMFSYNNKELIINETVPNRFSPKSPDKAHLNLHINSLELGDSAVYFCASSPVGPNYGYTFGSGTRLTVV.

The V call is TRBV7-2, the J call TRBJ2-7; D possibly corresponds to TRBD2 (5 bases). The CDR3 sequence is 15 residues long. Trimming took 1 base from V and 1 from J, leaving 11 bases between them. Germline lookup yields CDR1 SGHTA and CDR2 FQGNSA. DNA of the CDR3: TGTGCCAGCAGCTTAGGGGTCACGGGATCCTACGAGCAGTACTTC. Translated: CASSLGVTGSYEQYF.

This chain uses TRBV19 with TRBJ1-2; no reliable D call. The CDR3 is 12 amino acids. Germline V CDR1 and CDR2: LNHDA, SQIVND (reference sequence). V gave up 5 bases and J gave up 4 bases, with 8 bases separating them. The CDR3 region is CASSAPGYGYTF. The CDR3 coding sequence is TGTGCCAGTAGTGCCCCGGGCTATGGCTACACCTTC.

The rearrangement joins TRBV7-3 to TRBJ2-1; unclear D gene. V gave up 2 bases and J gave up 3 bases, with 11 bases separating them. Germline loops: CDR1 SGHTA, CDR2 FQGTGA. This CDR3 is 15 amino acids long. The CDR3 DNA reads as TGTGCCAGCAGCTTAGGCCTAGAAGGCTACAATGAGCAGTTCTTC. Its translation is CASSLGLEGYNEQFF.

The chain links TRBV20-1 to TRBJ2-3; D is uncertain. Trimming removed 0 bases at V and 0 bases at J, with 10 bases between. This CDR3 comprises 15 residues. The germline CDR1 and CDR2 sequences are DFQATT and SNEGSKA (reference sequence). CDR3 sequence reads: CSARDPETSTDTQYF. DNA for the CDR3: TGCAGTGCTAGAGATCCGGAAACTAGCACAGATACGCAGTATTTT.